The rows below give T cell receptor beta chains drawn from one sample of a study of OX40 agonist ivuxolimab in advanced cancers. Using immunoSEQ multiplex PCR, the repertoire was profiled, and TCRdb retains in-frame clones only, with some absent. The sample has roughly 66,000 clones; roughly 80% are singletons. The sample here was CD4+ or CD8+ T cells sorted from blood, taken in a trial of the OX40 agonist ivuxolimab. These receptors all come from an adult with an advanced solid tumor such as melanoma, head and neck, liver or kidney cancer. The CDR3 runs from the conserved cysteine through the conserved F or W. The D gene is left open where the match is weak. The size entry is marked missing in some rows and otherwise reads once, few, many or a size class.

v_call: TRBV7-2
d_call: TRBD1
j_call: TRBJ1-2
clone_size: -
cdr3_nt: TGTGCCAGCAGCAACCGACAGGGGGAAAGTAGCTACACCTTC
cdr3_aa: CASSNRQGESSYTF

v_call: TRBV28
d_call: TRBD1
j_call: TRBJ1-4
clone_size: -
cdr3_nt: TGTGCCAGCAGTTCGACAGGGCTCGCAACTAATGAAAAACTGTTTTTT
cdr3_aa: CASSSTGLATNEKLFF

v_call: TRBV19
d_call: -
j_call: TRBJ1-1
clone_size: -
cdr3_nt: TGTGCCAGTAGTGTCACGGGGAACACTGAAGCTTTCTTT
cdr3_aa: CASSVTGNTEAFF

v_call: TRBV2
d_call: -
j_call: TRBJ1-1
clone_size: -
cdr3_nt: TGTGCCAGCAGTGTTGCGGGGTTTGTCACTGAAGCTTTCTTT
cdr3_aa: CASSVAGFVTEAFF

v_call: TRBV29-1
d_call: -
j_call: TRBJ2-5
clone_size: few
cdr3_nt: TGCAGCTCTGGGGCGGGTTCAGAGACCCAGTACTTC
cdr3_aa: CSSGAGSETQYF

v_call: TRBV9
d_call: TRBD1
j_call: TRBJ2-2
clone_size: -
cdr3_nt: TGTGCCAGCAGCGTTTTGCCGGGACAGACTAACACCGGGGAGCTGTTTTTT
cdr3_aa: CASSVLPGQTNTGELFF

v_call: TRBV2
d_call: -
j_call: TRBJ1-2
clone_size: -
cdr3_nt: TGTGCCAGCAGTGAAGCGCTTGGGCTAGGGCCAGCTAACTATGGCTACACCTTC
cdr3_aa: CASSEALGLGPANYGYTF

v_call: TRBV14
d_call: -
j_call: TRBJ2-2
clone_size: -
cdr3_nt: TGTGCCAGCAGCCTTCGTGAGCGGGCGTTCGGGGAGCTGTTTTTT
cdr3_aa: CASSLRERAFGELFF

v_call: TRBV5-1
d_call: -
j_call: TRBJ1-5
clone_size: -
cdr3_nt: TGCGCCAGCAGTCCTGCGGGGATTGGGTCCCAGCATTTT
cdr3_aa: CASSPAGIGSQHF

v_call: TRBV7-2
d_call: TRBD1
j_call: TRBJ1-1
clone_size: -
cdr3_nt: TGTGCCAGCAGCAGCAGGGGGCGGAGTACTGAAGCTTTCTTT
cdr3_aa: CASSSRGRSTEAFF

v_call: TRBV28
d_call: -
j_call: TRBJ1-5
clone_size: -
cdr3_nt: TGTGCCAGCAGCCTCGGGTCGGGGAATCAGCCCCAGCATTTT
cdr3_aa: CASSLGSGNQPQHF

v_call: TRBV7-3
d_call: -
j_call: TRBJ1-1
clone_size: -
cdr3_nt: TGTGCCAGCAGCTTAAAGGGGGACACTGAAGCTTTCTTT
cdr3_aa: CASSLKGDTEAFF

v_call: TRBV27
d_call: TRBD1
j_call: TRBJ2-7
clone_size: -
cdr3_nt: TGTGCCAGCAGTTTATCACAGGGGCCCTACGAGCAGTACTTC
cdr3_aa: CASSLSQGPYEQYF

v_call: TRBV5-4
d_call: -
j_call: TRBJ2-7
clone_size: -
cdr3_nt: TGTGCCAGCAGCTGGGGGGGACAGCAATCCTACGAGCAGTACTTC
cdr3_aa: CASSWGGQQSYEQYF

v_call: TRBV7-6
d_call: -
j_call: TRBJ2-4
clone_size: -
cdr3_nt: TGTGCCAGCAGCGATACTTCCCGATTGGGAGCCAAAAACATTCAGTACTTC
cdr3_aa: CASSDTSRLGAKNIQYF

v_call: TRBV28
d_call: TRBD1
j_call: TRBJ2-7
clone_size: -
cdr3_nt: TGTGCCAGCGGACAGGGCAATAAGAAGCAGTACTTC
cdr3_aa: CASGQGNKKQYF

v_call: TRBV5-1
d_call: -
j_call: TRBJ1-2
clone_size: -
cdr3_nt: TGCGCCAGCAGCAGGTTGTCACCTCTCGGTGGCTACACCTTC
cdr3_aa: CASSRLSPLGGYTF

v_call: TRBV19
d_call: TRBD1
j_call: TRBJ2-7
clone_size: -
cdr3_nt: TGTGCCAGTAGGGTACAGGGGGCAGACGAGCAGTACTTC
cdr3_aa: CASRVQGADEQYF

v_call: TRBV27
d_call: TRBD1
j_call: TRBJ2-3
clone_size: few
cdr3_nt: TGTGCCAGCAGTTTTGCCGGGACAGGGTTGGCAGATACGCAGTATTTT
cdr3_aa: CASSFAGTGLADTQYF

v_call: TRBV6-6
d_call: -
j_call: TRBJ2-3
clone_size: -
cdr3_nt: TGTGCCAGCTGTCCTAGAAGGGCCCTGGGAGATACGCAGTATTTT
cdr3_aa: CASCPRRALGDTQYF

v_call: TRBV28
d_call: -
j_call: TRBJ1-4
clone_size: -
cdr3_nt: TGTGCCAGCAGTAACGGGCAGTCCCCCGGAAAACTGTTTTTT
cdr3_aa: CASSNGQSPGKLFF

v_call: TRBV28
d_call: -
j_call: TRBJ1-2
clone_size: -
cdr3_nt: TGTGCCAGCAGGTCCGGTGGTAGGGAAGGCTACACCTTC
cdr3_aa: CASRSGGREGYTF

v_call: TRBV2
d_call: TRBD1
j_call: TRBJ1-6
clone_size: -
cdr3_nt: TGTGCCAGCAGTCTCTTAGGGACAGATAATTCACCCCTCCACTTT
cdr3_aa: CASSLLGTDNSPLHF

v_call: TRBV2
d_call: TRBD2
j_call: TRBJ2-1
clone_size: once
cdr3_nt: TGTGCCAGCAAGAGAGAGGCGGGAGGAGGGGATGAGCAGTTCTTC
cdr3_aa: CASKREAGGGDEQFF

v_call: TRBV28
d_call: TRBD2
j_call: TRBJ2-1
clone_size: -
cdr3_nt: TGTGCCAGCAGTTCGGGCGGGAGGGCCCATGAGCAGTTCTTC
cdr3_aa: CASSSGGRAHEQFF

v_call: TRBV2
d_call: TRBD1
j_call: TRBJ1-1
clone_size: few
cdr3_nt: TGTGCCAGCAGTGTAGGACAGGCCGGGGGTACTGAAGCTTTCTTT
cdr3_aa: CASSVGQAGGTEAFF

v_call: TRBV5-1
d_call: -
j_call: TRBJ1-1
clone_size: -
cdr3_nt: TGCGCCAGCAGCCTGGAAGGGTTCAACCCTAACACTGAAGCTTTCTTT
cdr3_aa: CASSLEGFNPNTEAFF

v_call: TRBV7-9
d_call: -
j_call: TRBJ2-5
clone_size: -
cdr3_nt: TGTGCCAGCAGTGACGGGATTGGTTCAGAGACCCAGTACTTC
cdr3_aa: CASSDGIGSETQYF

v_call: TRBV28
d_call: TRBD1
j_call: TRBJ1-1
clone_size: -
cdr3_nt: TGTGCCAGCAGTTTAAGACAGGGATCGTTGAGAGGTACTGAAGCTTTCTTT
cdr3_aa: CASSLRQGSLRGTEAFF

v_call: TRBV7-2
d_call: -
j_call: TRBJ2-1
clone_size: -
cdr3_nt: TGTGCCAGCAGCTCCGGGCCTGGCGGGGTCAATGAGCAGTTCTTC
cdr3_aa: CASSSGPGGVNEQFF

v_call: TRBV21-1
d_call: -
j_call: TRBJ1-5
clone_size: once
cdr3_nt: TGTGCCAGCAGCAAACGCCCCCGTGACAGGGGAATTCGGAGCAGCAATCAGCCCCAGCATTTT
cdr3_aa: CASSKRPRDRGIRSSNQPQHF

v_call: TRBV6-6
d_call: -
j_call: TRBJ1-2
clone_size: -
cdr3_nt: TGTGCCAGCAGTTACTCCGGAGGCTATGGCTACACCTTC
cdr3_aa: CASSYSGGYGYTF

v_call: TRBV9
d_call: TRBD2
j_call: TRBJ2-3
clone_size: -
cdr3_nt: TGTGCCAGCAGCGCCCCGTTGGGACTAGCGGACACAGATACGCAGTATTTT
cdr3_aa: CASSAPLGLADTDTQYF

v_call: TRBV11-2
d_call: TRBD1
j_call: TRBJ1-5
clone_size: -
cdr3_nt: TGTGCCAGCAGCTTGGACAGGTCCCAGAGTCAGCCCCAGCATTTT
cdr3_aa: CASSLDRSQSQPQHF

v_call: TRBV7-9
d_call: TRBD2
j_call: TRBJ2-4
clone_size: few
cdr3_nt: TGTGCCAGCCTGCGCGGGAGGCCCGGTAGGTACTTC
cdr3_aa: CASLRGRPGRYF

v_call: TRBV18
d_call: -
j_call: TRBJ2-5
clone_size: -
cdr3_nt: TGTGCCAGCTCATCGGGGGAGACCCAGTACTTC
cdr3_aa: CASSSGETQYF

v_call: TRBV28
d_call: TRBD1
j_call: TRBJ2-7
clone_size: -
cdr3_nt: TGTGCCAGCAGTTTAGTGGACAGGGCGGGATACGAGCAGTACTTC
cdr3_aa: CASSLVDRAGYEQYF

v_call: TRBV6-5
d_call: -
j_call: TRBJ1-1
clone_size: -
cdr3_nt: TGTGCCAGCAGTGAAAGACGGTACACTGAAGCTTTCTTT
cdr3_aa: CASSERRYTEAFF

v_call: TRBV10-2
d_call: -
j_call: TRBJ2-3
clone_size: -
cdr3_nt: TGCGCCAGCCGGACATCAAACACAGATACGCAGTATTTT
cdr3_aa: CASRTSNTDTQYF

v_call: TRBV7-9
d_call: TRBD1
j_call: TRBJ2-7
clone_size: -
cdr3_nt: TGTGCCAGCAGCTCCGAGGAGGGACAGGTAAACTTC
cdr3_aa: CASSSEEGQVNF

v_call: TRBV7-2
d_call: TRBD1
j_call: TRBJ2-5
clone_size: -
cdr3_nt: TGTGCCAGCAGCTCGGGACAGGGGTTAGTGGAGACCCAGTACTTC
cdr3_aa: CASSSGQGLVETQYF

v_call: TRBV6-5
d_call: TRBD2
j_call: TRBJ2-7
clone_size: -
cdr3_nt: TGTGCCAGCAGTCTCAGCGGGAAGGCCCACGAGCAGTACTTC
cdr3_aa: CASSLSGKAHEQYF

v_call: TRBV2
d_call: -
j_call: TRBJ1-4
clone_size: once
cdr3_nt: TGTGCCAGCAGTAAGCAATGGGCTAATGAAAAACTGTTTTTT
cdr3_aa: CASSKQWANEKLFF

v_call: TRBV29-1
d_call: -
j_call: TRBJ1-1
clone_size: -
cdr3_nt: TGCAGCGTTGTTAAGGCGGGGAACACTGAAGCTTTCTTT
cdr3_aa: CSVVKAGNTEAFF

v_call: TRBV28
d_call: -
j_call: TRBJ1-5
clone_size: -
cdr3_nt: TGTGCCAGCTCCGGATCTCGACGGTTAGGTCGACCCCAGCATTTT
cdr3_aa: CASSGSRRLGRPQHF

v_call: TRBV30
d_call: -
j_call: TRBJ2-1
clone_size: -
cdr3_nt: TGTGCCTGGTCCAGGGGGGCCCATGAGCAGTTCTTC
cdr3_aa: CAWSRGAHEQFF

v_call: TRBV14
d_call: TRBD1
j_call: TRBJ1-2
clone_size: few
cdr3_nt: TGTGCCAGCAGCCTCCGGACAGGCGGTTATGGCTACACCTTC
cdr3_aa: CASSLRTGGYGYTF

v_call: TRBV11-1
d_call: TRBD2
j_call: TRBJ2-1
clone_size: -
cdr3_nt: TGTGCCAGCTACCACCTGGCGGGAGGAGGCTCCTACAATGAGCAGTTCTTC
cdr3_aa: CASYHLAGGGSYNEQFF

v_call: TRBV28
d_call: -
j_call: TRBJ1-2
clone_size: once
cdr3_nt: TGTGCCAGCAGTGTCGGCCTCTATGGCTACACCTTC
cdr3_aa: CASSVGLYGYTF

v_call: TRBV5-1
d_call: TRBD1
j_call: TRBJ2-1
clone_size: -
cdr3_nt: TGCGCCAGCAGACTAACAGGGGGCCACGCCTACAATGAGCAGTTCTTC
cdr3_aa: CASRLTGGHAYNEQFF

v_call: TRBV10-2
d_call: TRBD2
j_call: TRBJ2-1
clone_size: once
cdr3_nt: TGCGCCAGCAGACTAGCGGGGGGACACAATGAGCAGTTCTTC
cdr3_aa: CASRLAGGHNEQFF

v_call: TRBV16
d_call: -
j_call: TRBJ2-7
clone_size: -
cdr3_nt: TGTGCCAGCAGCCTCTATGGCGAGCAGTACTTC
cdr3_aa: CASSLYGEQYF

v_call: TRBV14
d_call: -
j_call: TRBJ2-2
clone_size: -
cdr3_nt: TGTGCCAGCAGCCAAGGTCTGATCGGGGAGCTGTTTTTT
cdr3_aa: CASSQGLIGELFF

v_call: TRBV13
d_call: TRBD2
j_call: TRBJ2-1
clone_size: once
cdr3_nt: TGTGCCAGCAGCCTTAGCGGGAGGACTTACAATGAGCAGTTCTTC
cdr3_aa: CASSLSGRTYNEQFF

v_call: TRBV6-5
d_call: TRBD2
j_call: TRBJ2-2
clone_size: few
cdr3_nt: TGTGCCAGCAGGGGGGGACTACTCAACACCGGGGAGCTGTTTTTT
cdr3_aa: CASRGGLLNTGELFF

v_call: TRBV27
d_call: TRBD1
j_call: TRBJ1-6
clone_size: -
cdr3_nt: TGTGCCAGCAGAAGCGGACAGGGGGCTTTTTCACCCCTCCACTTT
cdr3_aa: CASRSGQGAFSPLHF

v_call: TRBV18
d_call: TRBD2
j_call: TRBJ2-7
clone_size: -
cdr3_nt: TGTGCCAGCTCACCACGGGAAAGGAGCGGGAGGTCTCTGGCCATATACGAGCAGTACTTC
cdr3_aa: CASSPRERSGRSLAIYEQYF

v_call: TRBV30
d_call: TRBD2
j_call: TRBJ2-1
clone_size: -
cdr3_nt: TGTGCCTGGAGTTCATTAGGACTAGCTTTCTATGAGCAGTTCTTC
cdr3_aa: CAWSSLGLAFYEQFF